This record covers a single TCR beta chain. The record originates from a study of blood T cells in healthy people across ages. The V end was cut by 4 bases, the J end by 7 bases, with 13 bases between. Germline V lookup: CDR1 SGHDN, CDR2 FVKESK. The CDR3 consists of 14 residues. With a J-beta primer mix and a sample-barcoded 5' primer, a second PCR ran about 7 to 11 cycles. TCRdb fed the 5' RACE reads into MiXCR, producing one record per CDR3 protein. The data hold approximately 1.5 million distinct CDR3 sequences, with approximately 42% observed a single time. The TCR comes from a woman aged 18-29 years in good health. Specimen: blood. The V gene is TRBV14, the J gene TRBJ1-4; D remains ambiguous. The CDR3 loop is CASSPLVSVEKLFF. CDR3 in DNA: TGTGCCAGCAGCCCCTTGGTTTCCGTTGAAAAACTGTTTTTT.